Listed below are T cell receptor beta chains from one sample, sequenced in a study of cytomegalovirus exposure and HLA in healthy donors. Sequenced by immunoSEQ multiplex PCR; TCRdb stores in-frame clones only, minus some. The sample yields over 150,000 clones, less than 85% seen once. Sequenced input: PBMCs. The receptors stem from a girl between 5 and 17 years old in good health and CMV-seropositive. Each CDR3 is given with its conserved first and last residue. Fields, in order: V gene, clone size, D gene, J gene, CDR3 DNA, CDR3 protein. A D gene is named only where the DNA matches it firmly. Expanded clones are given a class, and other clones once, few, many or no size at all.

TRBV4-3	-	-	TRBJ1-6	TGCGCCAGCAGCCCAAAGGGGTTCTATAATTCACCCCTCCACTTT	CASSPKGFYNSPLHF
TRBV2	-	-	TRBJ2-2	TGTGCCAGCAGTGGGCAGGGGAACACCGGGGAGCTGTTTTTT	CASSGQGNTGELFF
TRBV12-5	-	TRBD1	TRBJ2-1	TGTGCTAGTGGCTCCAGGGGGCTGTTATACAATGAGCAGTTCTTC	CASGSRGLLYNEQFF
TRBV27	-	TRBD1	TRBJ1-2	TGTGCCAGTGGCTGGATCGGGACAGGGGGTTTTGGCTACACCTTC	CASGWIGTGGFGYTF
TRBV23-1	-	-	TRBJ2-2	TGCGCCAGCAGTCAATGGCTCACCGGGGAGCTGTTTTTT	CASSQWLTGELFF
TRBV5-1	-	-	TRBJ1-2	TGCGCCAGCAGCCCTAGTCCGGATCCGGGGGGCTACACCTTC	CASSPSPDPGGYTF
TRBV6-1	-	-	TRBJ1-5	TGTGCCAGCAGTGAAGGGCAGTATAGCAATCAGCCCCAGCATTTT	CASSEGQYSNQPQHF
TRBV6-1	-	TRBD1	TRBJ2-2	TGTGCCAGCAGTGACTACGGGACAGGGATTCGCGGGGAGCTGTTTTTT	CASSDYGTGIRGELFF
TRBV7-2	-	TRBD2	TRBJ2-2	TGTGCCAGCGTCACGATAGCGGGGGCCAGGGAGCTGTTTTTT	CASVTIAGARELFF
TRBV7-2	-	TRBD1	TRBJ1-2	TGTGCCAGCAGCCTGGGGACAGCCTATGGCTACACCTTC	CASSLGTAYGYTF
TRBV7-2	-	-	TRBJ2-5	TGTGCCAGCAGCTTGGGGGGACAGTCCCAAGAGACCCAGTACTTC	CASSLGGQSQETQYF
TRBV5-1	once	TRBD1	TRBJ2-1	TGCGCCAGCAGCGTAGACAGGGCCCCGGTCTCCTACAATGAGCAGTTCTTC	CASSVDRAPVSYNEQFF
TRBV2	few	-	TRBJ1-1	TGTGCCAGCAGTGTAACATCAACTGAAGCTTTCTTT	CASSVTSTEAFF
TRBV7-2	-	-	TRBJ2-5	TGTGCCAGCAGCTTAGGGGGGGACTGGGCAGAGACCCAGTACTTC	CASSLGGDWAETQYF
TRBV5-1	-	-	TRBJ2-1	TGCGCCAGCAGCTCCGTCAAATTAGCTAGCGCGTACAATGAGCAGTTCTTC	CASSSVKLASAYNEQFF
TRBV18	-	TRBD1	TRBJ1-6	TGTGCCAGCTCTCTCGCCGGGACAGACTATAATTCACCCCTCCACTTT	CASSLAGTDYNSPLHF
TRBV28	-	-	TRBJ2-7	TGTGCCAGCAGCAATCCGGGTAGACCCTACGAGCAGTACTTC	CASSNPGRPYEQYF
TRBV6-1	-	-	TRBJ2-1	TGTGCCAGCAGTGCAACTAGCTCCTACAATGAGCAGTTCTTC	CASSATSSYNEQFF
TRBV6-4	-	TRBD2	TRBJ2-1	TGTGCCAGCAGTAATGCAGCGGGGGGGAAATTGGAATTCTTC	CASSNAAGGKLEFF
TRBV19	-	TRBD1	TRBJ1-3	TGTGCCAGTAGCTACGACAGGGATGGAAACACCATATATTTT	CASSYDRDGNTIYF
TRBV30	once	TRBD1	TRBJ2-1	TGTGCCTGGAGTCGGGACAGGGGAGGTAGCCCCTACAATGAGCAGTTCTTC	CAWSRDRGGSPYNEQFF